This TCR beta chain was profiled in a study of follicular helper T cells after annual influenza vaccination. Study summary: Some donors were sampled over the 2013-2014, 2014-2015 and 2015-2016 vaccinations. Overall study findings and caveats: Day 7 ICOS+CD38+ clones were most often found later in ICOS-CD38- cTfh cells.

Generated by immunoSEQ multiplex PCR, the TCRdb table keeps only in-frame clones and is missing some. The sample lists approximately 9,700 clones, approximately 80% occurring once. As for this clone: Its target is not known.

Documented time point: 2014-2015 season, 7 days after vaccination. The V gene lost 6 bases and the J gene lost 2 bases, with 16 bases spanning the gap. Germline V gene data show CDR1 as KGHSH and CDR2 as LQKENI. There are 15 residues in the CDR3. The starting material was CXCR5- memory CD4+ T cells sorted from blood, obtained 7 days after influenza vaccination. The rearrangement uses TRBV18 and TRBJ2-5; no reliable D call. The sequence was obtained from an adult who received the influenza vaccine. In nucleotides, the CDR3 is TGTGCCAGCTCCCCCGGGTGGCAGGTTCAAGAGACCCAGTACTTC. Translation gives CASSPGWQVQETQYF.